This record looks at one T cell receptor beta chain sequence and its context. Under the authors' procedure: Researchers report that nucleated cell counts were estimated from reference gene primer amplification. Generated by immunoSEQ multiplex PCR, the TCRdb table keeps only in-frame clones and is missing some. V and J calls and clone size come straight from that table; D and trimming were deduced from the DNA. The sample carries roughly 230,000 clones, approximately 85% recorded once. The sample comes from a study of blood T cell repertoires in COVID-19. Study context: The United States, Italy and Spain provided the acute and convalescent COVID-19 samples. T cells, B-cell-depleted T cells, or PBMCs supplied cDNA or gDNA.

Material for sequencing was peripheral blood. The sequence came from a human donor in a cohort sampled during active COVID-19.

CDR3 bases: TGTGCCAGCAGCTCAGGGGGCGGGTGGACAGATACGCAGTATTTT. Amino acids: CASSSGGGWTDTQYF. The J gene is TRBJ2-3, the V gene TRBV7-2; TRBD1 matches at 8 bases. The germline V gene encodes CDR1 SGHTA and CDR2 FQGNSA. The trim removed 4 bases at V and 3 bases at J, leaving 6 bases unmatched. The CDR3 extends over 15 amino acids.